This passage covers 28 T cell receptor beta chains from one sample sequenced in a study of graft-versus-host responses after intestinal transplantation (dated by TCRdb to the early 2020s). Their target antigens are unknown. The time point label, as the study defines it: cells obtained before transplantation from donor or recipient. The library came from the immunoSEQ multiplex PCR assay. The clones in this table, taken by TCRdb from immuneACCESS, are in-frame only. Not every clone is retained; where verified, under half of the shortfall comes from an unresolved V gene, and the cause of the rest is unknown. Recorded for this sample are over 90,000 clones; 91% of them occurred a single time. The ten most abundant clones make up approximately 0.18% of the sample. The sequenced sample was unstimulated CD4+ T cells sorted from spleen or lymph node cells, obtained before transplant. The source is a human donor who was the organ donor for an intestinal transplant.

The CDR3 bases are TGTGCCAGCCGCGGGACAGGGTTGAGTGAGCAGTTCTTC. It yields the protein CASRGTGLSEQFF. The J gene is TRBJ2-1, the V gene TRBV6-5; the match to TRBD1 covers 9 bases. The germline V gene encodes CDR1 MNHEY and CDR2 SVGAGI. J was trimmed by 9 bases and V by 8 bases; bases with no gene match: 8. The CDR3 extends over 13 amino acids.

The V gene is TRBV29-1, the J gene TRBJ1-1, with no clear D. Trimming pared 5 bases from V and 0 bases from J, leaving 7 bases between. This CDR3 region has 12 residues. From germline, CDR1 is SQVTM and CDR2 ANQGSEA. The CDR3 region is CSVSRLNTEAFF. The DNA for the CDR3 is TGCAGCGTTAGCAGGTTGAACACTGAAGCTTTCTTT.

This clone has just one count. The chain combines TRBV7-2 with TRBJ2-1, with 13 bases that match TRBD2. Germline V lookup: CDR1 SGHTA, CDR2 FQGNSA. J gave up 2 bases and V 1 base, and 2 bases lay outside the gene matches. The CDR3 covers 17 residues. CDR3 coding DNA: TGTGCCAGCAGCTTAGGGGGGACTAGCGGGGCCTACAATGAGCAGTTCTTC. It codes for CASSLGGTSGAYNEQFF.

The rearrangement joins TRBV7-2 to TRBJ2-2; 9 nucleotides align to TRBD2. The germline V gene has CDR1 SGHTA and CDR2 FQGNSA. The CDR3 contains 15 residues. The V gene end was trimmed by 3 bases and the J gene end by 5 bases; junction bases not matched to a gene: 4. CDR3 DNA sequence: TGTGCCAGCAGCTTCGGGCTAGCGGGGACCGGGGAGCTGTTTTTT. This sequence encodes CASSFGLAGTGELFF.

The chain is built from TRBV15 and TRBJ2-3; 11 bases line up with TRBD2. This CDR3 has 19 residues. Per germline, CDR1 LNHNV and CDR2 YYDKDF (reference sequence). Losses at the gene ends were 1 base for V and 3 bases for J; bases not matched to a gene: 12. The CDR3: CATSRGGVAGGPRTDTQYF. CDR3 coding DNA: TGTGCCACCAGCAGAGGTGGAGTAGCGGGGGGGCCTCGGACAGATACGCAGTATTTT.

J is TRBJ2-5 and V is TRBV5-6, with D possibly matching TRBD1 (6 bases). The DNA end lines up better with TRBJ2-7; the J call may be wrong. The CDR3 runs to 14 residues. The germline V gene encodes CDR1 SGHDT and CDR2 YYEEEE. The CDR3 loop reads CASSFLDRSYEQYF. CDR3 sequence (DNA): TGTGCCAGCAGCTTTTTAGACAGGAGCTACGAGCAGTACTTC.

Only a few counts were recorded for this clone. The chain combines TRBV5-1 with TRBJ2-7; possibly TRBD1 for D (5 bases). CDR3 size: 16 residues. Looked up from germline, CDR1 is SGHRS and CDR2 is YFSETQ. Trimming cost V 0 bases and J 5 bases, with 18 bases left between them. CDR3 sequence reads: CASSLARGRVLDEQYF. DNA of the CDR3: TGCGCCAGCAGCTTGGCTAGGGGCAGGGTTTTAGACGAGCAGTACTTC.

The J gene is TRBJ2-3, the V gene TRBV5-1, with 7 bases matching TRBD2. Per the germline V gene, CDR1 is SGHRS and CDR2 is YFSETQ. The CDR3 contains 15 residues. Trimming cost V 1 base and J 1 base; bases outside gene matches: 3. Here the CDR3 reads CASSLSRGGTDTQYF. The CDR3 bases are TGCGCCAGCAGCTTGAGCCGGGGGGGCACAGATACGCAGTATTTT.

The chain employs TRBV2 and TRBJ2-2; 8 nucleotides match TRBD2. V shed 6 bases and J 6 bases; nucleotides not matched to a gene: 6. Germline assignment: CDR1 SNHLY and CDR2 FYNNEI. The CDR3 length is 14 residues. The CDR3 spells CASSGGAVPGELFF. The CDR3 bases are TGTGCCAGCAGCGGGGGGGCGGTCCCCGGGGAGCTGTTTTTT.

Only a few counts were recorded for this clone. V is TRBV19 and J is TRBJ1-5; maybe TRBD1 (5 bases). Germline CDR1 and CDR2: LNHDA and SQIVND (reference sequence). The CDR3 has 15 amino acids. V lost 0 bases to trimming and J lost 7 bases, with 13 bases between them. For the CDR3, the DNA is TGTGCCAGTAGTATAGATCCGGCGGGGGGGCAGCCCCAGCATTTT. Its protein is CASSIDPAGGQPQHF.

In nucleotides, the CDR3 is TGTGCCAGCAGCCCAGGACTAGCGGCTTACAATGAGCAGTTCTTC. Its protein product is CASSPGLAAYNEQFF. The chain has TRBV6-5 and TRBJ2-1, with 10 bases that match TRBD2. There are 15 residues in the CDR3. Per germline, CDR1 MNHEY and CDR2 SVGAGI. J gave up 4 bases and V 6 bases, and 6 bases lay outside the gene matches.

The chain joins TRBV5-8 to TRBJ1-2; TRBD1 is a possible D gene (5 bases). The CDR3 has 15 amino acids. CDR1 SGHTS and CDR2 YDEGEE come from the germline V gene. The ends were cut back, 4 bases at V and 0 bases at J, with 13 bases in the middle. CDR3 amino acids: CASSRGPGSNYGYTF. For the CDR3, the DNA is TGTGCCAGCAGCAGGGGCCCAGGTTCTAACTATGGCTACACCTTC.

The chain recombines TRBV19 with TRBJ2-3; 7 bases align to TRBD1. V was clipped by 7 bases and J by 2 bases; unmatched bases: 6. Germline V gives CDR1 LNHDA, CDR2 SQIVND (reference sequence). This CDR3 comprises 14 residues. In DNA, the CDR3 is TGTGCCAGTAAGACAGGGTTCCACACAGATACGCAGTATTTT. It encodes CASKTGFHTDTQYF.

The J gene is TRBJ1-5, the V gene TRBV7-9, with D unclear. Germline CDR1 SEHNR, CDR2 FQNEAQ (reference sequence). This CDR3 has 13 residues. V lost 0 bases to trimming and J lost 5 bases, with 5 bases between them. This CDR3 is CASSLAQYQPQHF. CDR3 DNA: TGTGCCAGCAGCTTAGCCCAATATCAGCCCCAGCATTTT.

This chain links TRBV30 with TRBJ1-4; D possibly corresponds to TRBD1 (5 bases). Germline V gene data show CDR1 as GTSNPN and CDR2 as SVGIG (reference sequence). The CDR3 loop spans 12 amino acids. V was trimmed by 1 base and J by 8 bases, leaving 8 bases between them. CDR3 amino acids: CAWSGGGEKLFF. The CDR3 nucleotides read TGTGCCTGGAGTGGTGGGGGGGAAAAACTGTTTTTT.

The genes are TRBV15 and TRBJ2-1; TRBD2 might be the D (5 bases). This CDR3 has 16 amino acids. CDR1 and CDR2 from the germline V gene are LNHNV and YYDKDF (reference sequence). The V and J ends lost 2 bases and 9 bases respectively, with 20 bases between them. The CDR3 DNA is TGTGCCACCAGCAGACTGGACTCCCCCCGGAAAGTTGAGCAGTTCTTC. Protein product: CATSRLDSPRKVEQFF.

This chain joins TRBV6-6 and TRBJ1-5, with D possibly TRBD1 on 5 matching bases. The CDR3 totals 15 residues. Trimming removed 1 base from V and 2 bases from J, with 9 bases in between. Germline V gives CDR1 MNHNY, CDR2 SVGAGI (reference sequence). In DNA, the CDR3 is TGTGCCAGCAGTTACTTGCAGGGTGGCAATCAGCCCCAGCATTTT. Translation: CASSYLQGGNQPQHF.

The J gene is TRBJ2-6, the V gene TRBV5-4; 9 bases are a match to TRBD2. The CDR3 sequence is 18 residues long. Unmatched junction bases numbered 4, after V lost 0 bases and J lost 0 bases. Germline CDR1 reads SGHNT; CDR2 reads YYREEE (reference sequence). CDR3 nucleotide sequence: TGTGCCAGCAGCTTGGGGCGGGGGGGAAGCTCTGGGGCCAACGTCCTGACTTTC. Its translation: CASSLGRGGSSGANVLTF.

CDR3 amino acids: CASSELGSGDEKLFF. CDR3 bases: TGTGCCAGCAGTGAACTGGGGTCAGGGGATGAAAAACTGTTTTTT. The V and J genes are TRBV25-1 and TRBJ1-4, with D possibly being TRBD1 (6 bases). CDR1 is MGHDK, CDR2 SYGVNS, per germline. Trimming cost V 2 bases and J 6 bases, with 13 bases left between them. This CDR3 comprises 15 residues.

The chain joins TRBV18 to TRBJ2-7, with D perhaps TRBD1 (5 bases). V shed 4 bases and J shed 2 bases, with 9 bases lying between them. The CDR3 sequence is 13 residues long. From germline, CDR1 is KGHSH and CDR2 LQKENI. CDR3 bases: TGTGCCAGCTCACTAGCAGGGACCTACGAGCAGTACTTC. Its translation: CASSLAGTYEQYF.

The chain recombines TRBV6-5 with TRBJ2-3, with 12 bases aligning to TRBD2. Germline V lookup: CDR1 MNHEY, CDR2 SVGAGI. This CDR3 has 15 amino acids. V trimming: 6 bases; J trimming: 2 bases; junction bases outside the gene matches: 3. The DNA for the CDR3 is TGTGCCAGCAGACGACTAGCGGGGGTCACAGATACGCAGTATTTT. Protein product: CASRRLAGVTDTQYF.

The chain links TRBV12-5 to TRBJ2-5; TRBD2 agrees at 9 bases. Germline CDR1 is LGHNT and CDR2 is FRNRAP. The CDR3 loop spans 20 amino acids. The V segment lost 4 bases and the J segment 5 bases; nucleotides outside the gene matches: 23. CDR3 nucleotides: TGTGCTAGTGGTTCCTCATCTCTCAGTAGCGGGGGCCCTTCCAGGGAGACCCAGTACTTC. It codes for CASGSSSLSSGGPSRETQYF.

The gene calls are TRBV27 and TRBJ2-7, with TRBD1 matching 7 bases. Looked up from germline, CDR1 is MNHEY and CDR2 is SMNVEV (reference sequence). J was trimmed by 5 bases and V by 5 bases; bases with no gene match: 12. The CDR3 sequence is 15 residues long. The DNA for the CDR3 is TGTGCCAGCAGTGTCCGGGACAGAAAGGGGAACGAGCAGTACTTC. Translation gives CASSVRDRKGNEQYF.

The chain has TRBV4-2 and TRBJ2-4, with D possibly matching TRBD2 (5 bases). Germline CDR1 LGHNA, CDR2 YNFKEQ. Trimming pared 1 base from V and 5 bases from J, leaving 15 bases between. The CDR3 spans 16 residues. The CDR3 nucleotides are TGTGCCAGCAGCCAAGCTCTGGGAGAGATCGAAAACATTCAGTACTTC. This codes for CASSQALGEIENIQYF.

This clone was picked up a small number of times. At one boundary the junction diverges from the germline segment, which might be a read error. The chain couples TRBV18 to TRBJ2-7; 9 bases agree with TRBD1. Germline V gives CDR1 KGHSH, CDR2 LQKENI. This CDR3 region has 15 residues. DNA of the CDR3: TGTGCCAGCTCCCCCCCGGGACAGGGCTCCCACGAGCAGTACTTC. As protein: CASSPPGQGSHEQYF.

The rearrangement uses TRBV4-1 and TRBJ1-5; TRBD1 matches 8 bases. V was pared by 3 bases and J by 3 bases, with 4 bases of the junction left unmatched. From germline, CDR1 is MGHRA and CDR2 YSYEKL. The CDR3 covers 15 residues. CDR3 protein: CASSQMDRDNQPQHF. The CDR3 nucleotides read TGCGCCAGCAGCCAGATGGACAGGGACAATCAGCCCCAGCATTTT.

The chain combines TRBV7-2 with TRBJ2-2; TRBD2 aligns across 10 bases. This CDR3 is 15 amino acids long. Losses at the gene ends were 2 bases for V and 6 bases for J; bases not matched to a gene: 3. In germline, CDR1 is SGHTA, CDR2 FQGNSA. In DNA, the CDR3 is TGTGCCAGCAGCTTAAAGCGGGGGGGGGCCGGGGAGCTGTTTTTT. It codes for CASSLKRGGAGELFF.

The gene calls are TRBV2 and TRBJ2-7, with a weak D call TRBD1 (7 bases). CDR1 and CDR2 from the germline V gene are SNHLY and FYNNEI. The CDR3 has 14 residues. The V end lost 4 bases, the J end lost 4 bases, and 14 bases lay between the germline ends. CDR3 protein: CASSGPGGPYEQYF. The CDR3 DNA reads TGTGCCAGCAGTGGCCCAGGGGGGCCGTACGAGCAGTACTTC.